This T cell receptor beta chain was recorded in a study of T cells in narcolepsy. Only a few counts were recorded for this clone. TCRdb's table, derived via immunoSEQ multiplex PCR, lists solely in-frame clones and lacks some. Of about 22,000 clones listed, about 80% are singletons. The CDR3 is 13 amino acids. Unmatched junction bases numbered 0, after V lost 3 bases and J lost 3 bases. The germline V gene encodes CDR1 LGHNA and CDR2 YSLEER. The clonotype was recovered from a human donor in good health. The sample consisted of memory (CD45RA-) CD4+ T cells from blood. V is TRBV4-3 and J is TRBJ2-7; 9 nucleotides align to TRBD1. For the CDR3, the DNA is TGCGCCAGCAGCCAGACAGGGGGCTACGAGCAGTACTTC. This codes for CASSQTGGYEQYF.